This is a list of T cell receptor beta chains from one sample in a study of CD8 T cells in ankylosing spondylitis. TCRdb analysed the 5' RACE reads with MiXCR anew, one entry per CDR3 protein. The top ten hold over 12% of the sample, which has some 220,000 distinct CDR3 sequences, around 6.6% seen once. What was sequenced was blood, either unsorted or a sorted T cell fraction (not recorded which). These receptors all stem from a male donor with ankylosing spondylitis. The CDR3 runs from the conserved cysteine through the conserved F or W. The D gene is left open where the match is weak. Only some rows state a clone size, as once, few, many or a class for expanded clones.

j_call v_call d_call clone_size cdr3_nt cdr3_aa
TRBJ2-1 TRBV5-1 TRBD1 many TGCGCCAGCAGCGGGGGGACAGGCCCCTACAATGAGCAGTTCTTC CASSGGTGPYNEQFF
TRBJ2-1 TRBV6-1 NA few TGTGCCAGCAGTACACTCCAATACAATGAGCAGTTCTTC CASSTLQYNEQFF
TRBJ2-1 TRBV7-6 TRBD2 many TGTGCCAGCAGCCTCGAAGCGGGATTCTACAATGAGCAGTTCTTC CASSLEAGFYNEQFF
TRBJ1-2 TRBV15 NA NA TGTGCCACCAGCAGAGAACCGACAGGTTTCTACTATGGCTACACCTTC CATSREPTGFYYGYTF
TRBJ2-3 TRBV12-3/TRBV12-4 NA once TGTGCCAGCAGTTTGATGGGGGTGCGCACAGATACGCAGTATTTT CASSLMGVRTDTQYF
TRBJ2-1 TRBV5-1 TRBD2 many TGCGCCAGCAGCTCATGGACTAGCGGGAGTCGAAATGAGCAGTTCTTC CASSSWTSGSRNEQFF
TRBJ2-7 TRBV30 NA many TGTGCCTGGAGATCCGACAGGAGCTACGAGCAGTACTTC CAWRSDRSYEQYF
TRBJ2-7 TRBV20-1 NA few TGCAGTTTGGGGGGACTTCCTTCCTACGAGCAGTACTTC CSLGGLPSYEQYF
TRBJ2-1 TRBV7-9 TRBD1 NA TGTGCCAGCAGCTTTTCAGGGGGCGCCTACAATGAGCAGTTCTTC CASSFSGGAYNEQFF
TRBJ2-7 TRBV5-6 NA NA TGTGCCAGCAGCTGGGGTTGGTCCGACGAGCAGTACTTC CASSWGWSDEQYF
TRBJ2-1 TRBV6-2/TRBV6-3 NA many TGTGCCAGCAGTTACCCGGGGAGCCGCAATGAGCAGTTCTTC CASSYPGSRNEQFF
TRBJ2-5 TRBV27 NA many TGTGCCAGCAGTTTATCGGGAATAGTCGGGGAGACCCAGTACTTC CASSLSGIVGETQYF
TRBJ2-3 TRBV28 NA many TGTGCCAGCAGTTTACCGGCGCGGACAGATACGCAGTATTTT CASSLPARTDTQYF
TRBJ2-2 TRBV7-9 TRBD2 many TGTGCCAGCACCGGACTAGCCACCGGGGAGCTGTTTTTT CASTGLATGELFF
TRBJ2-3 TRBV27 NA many TGTGCCAGCAGTTTCCCCTCAGATACGCAGTATTTT CASSFPSDTQYF
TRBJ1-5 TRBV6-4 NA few TGTGCCAGCGACCGGGCCCCCTGCGCTTCGCCCCAGCATTTT CASDRAPCASPQHF
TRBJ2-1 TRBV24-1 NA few TGTGCCACCTCTGGTGGAGCTGCCTACAATGAGCAGTTCTTC CATSGGAAYNEQFF
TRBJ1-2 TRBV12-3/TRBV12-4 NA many TGTGCCAGCACCTTGGCATTTCAACGAGCTAACTATGGCTACACCTTC CASTLAFQRANYGYTF
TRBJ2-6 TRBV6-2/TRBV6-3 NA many TGTGCCAGCAGTACGACAGAACCTCCCTCTCTGGGGGCCAACGTCCTGACTTTC CASSTTEPPSLGANVLTF
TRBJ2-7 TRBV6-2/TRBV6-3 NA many TGTGCCAGCAGTTACCGTGGGACTTCTATCGGGGTCTACGAGCAGTACTTC CASSYRGTSIGVYEQYF
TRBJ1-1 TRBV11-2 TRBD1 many TGTGCCAGCAGCTTAGATCCCGGGACAGGGTACATGAACACTGAAGCTTTCTTT CASSLDPGTGYMNTEAFF
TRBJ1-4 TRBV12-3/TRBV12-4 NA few TGTGCCAGCAGTTTAGGAAGGGAAAAACTGTTTTTT CASSLGREKLFF